In this sample, the clone carrying this TCR beta chain turned up once. The CDR3 covers 15 residues. V was shortened by 3 bases and J by 3 bases, with 13 bases between the two germline ends. From germline, CDR1 is KGHDR and CDR2 SFDVKD. This entry is derived from a study of T cell responses to AZD1222 COVID-19 vaccine. Method: immunoSEQ multiplex PCR; TCRdb's copy keeps in-frame clones and lacks some. The data show more than 120,000 clones, approximately 87% seen once. This sequence joins TRBV24-1 and TRBJ1-2, with a weak D call TRBD1 (6 bases). The sample here was peripheral blood, taken 28 days after the second AZD1222 dose. The receptor was derived from an adult who received the AZD1222 COVID-19 vaccine. CDR3 sequence: CATSDTGPGDYGYTF. The CDR3, as DNA: TGTGCCACCAGTGATACAGGGCCGGGGGACTATGGCTACACCTTC.